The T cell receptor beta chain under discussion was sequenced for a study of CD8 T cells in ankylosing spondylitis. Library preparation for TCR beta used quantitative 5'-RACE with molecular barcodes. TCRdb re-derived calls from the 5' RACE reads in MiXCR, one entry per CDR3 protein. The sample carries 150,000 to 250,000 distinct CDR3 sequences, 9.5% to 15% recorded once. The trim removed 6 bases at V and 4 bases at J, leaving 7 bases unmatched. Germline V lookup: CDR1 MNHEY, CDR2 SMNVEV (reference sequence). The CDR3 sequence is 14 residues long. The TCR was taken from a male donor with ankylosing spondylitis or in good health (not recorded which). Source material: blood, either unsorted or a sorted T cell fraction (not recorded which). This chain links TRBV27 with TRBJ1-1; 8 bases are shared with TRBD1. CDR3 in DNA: TGTGCCAGCAGGATAACAGGGGGGGGCACTGAAGCTTTCTTT. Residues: CASRITGGGTEAFF.